The T cell receptor beta chain under discussion was sequenced for a study of PD-1 blockade in classical Hodgkin lymphoma. This clone came up a few times. No antigen is known for it. Sequencing was performed with immunoSEQ multiplex PCR; in TCRdb, only in-frame clones are kept and a portion is missing. This table has more than 90,000 clones, roughly 73% appearing once. Time point reported: cycle 4 day 1 (C4D1), after more than five weeks of nivolumab. Relapse after autologous stem cell transplantation occurred in every patient, and brentuximab vedotin exposure varied. Study-level points and caveats: CD4+ TCR diversity, unlike CD8+, climbed significantly by C4D1. After ASCT, patients who started nivolumab under 1 year later were excluded.

V lost 0 bases and J lost 3, with 11 bases in between. Per germline, CDR1 KGHSH and CDR2 LQKENI. This CDR3 spans 15 amino acids. Specimen: peripheral blood mononuclear cells (PBMCs), collected before the fourth cycle of nivolumab. The receptor's source is a human donor with classical Hodgkin lymphoma. V usage is TRBV18 and J usage is TRBJ1-2; no reliable D call. The CDR3 coding sequence is TGTGCCAGCTCACCACCCCTGGGCGGTGACTATGGCTACACCTTC. Residues: CASSPPLGGDYGYTF. Together with reference TRBV18 and TRBJ1-2, the CDR3 gives the full variable domain: NAGVMQNPRHLVRRRGQEARLRCSPMKGHSHVYWYRQLPEEGLKFMVYLQKENIIDESGMPKERFSAEFPKEGPSILRIQQVVRGDSAAYFCASSPPLGGDYGYTFGSGTRLTVV.